Below, 27 T cell receptor beta chains from the same sample are listed, as sequenced in a study of T cells after yellow fever vaccination. TCRdb reprocessed the 5' RACE reads via MiXCR and lists one record per CDR3 protein. The sample carries 180,000 or so distinct CDR3 sequences, 11% recorded once. The input for sequencing was CD8+ T cells sorted from PBMCs, taken 15 days after the yellow fever booster vaccination. The receptors derive from a man aged 18 to 29 who received the YFV17D yellow fever vaccine.

The chain uses TRBV12-3 or TRBV12-4 and TRBJ1-1; weak D call: TRBD1 (5 bases). V was clipped by 5 bases and J by 2 bases, with 12 bases between them. The CDR3 totals 14 residues. CDR3 coding DNA: TGTGCCAGCAGTCTTTCAGGGCCCAACACTGAAGCTTTCTTT. It is translated as CASSLSGPNTEAFF.

V and J are TRBV6-5 and TRBJ2-5; D remains unclear. CDR1 is MNHEY, CDR2 SVGAGI, per germline. The CDR3 length is 11 residues. Deletions cut 7 bases from V and 5 bases from J, with 8 bases between. The CDR3 here is CASKAGETQYF. The DNA of the CDR3 is TGTGCCAGCAAAGCTGGGGAGACCCAGTACTTC.

This clonotype was picked up a small number of times. The V and J genes are TRBV12-3 or TRBV12-4 and TRBJ2-1; D might be TRBD2 (7 bases). Trimming removed 6 bases at V and 0 bases at J, with 15 bases between. This CDR3 region has 16 residues. The CDR3 region has the DNA TGTGCCAGCAGCCCGAGGGGGGGTAGCTCCTACAATGAGCAGTTCTTC. Translation: CASSPRGGSSYNEQFF.

This clonotype was seen ten or more times. V is TRBV6-5 and J is TRBJ1-5; D might be TRBD1 (6 bases). CDR1 is MNHEY and CDR2 is SVGAGI in the germline V gene. V lost 4 bases, J lost 2 bases, and 12 bases lay in between. This CDR3 comprises 15 residues. CDR3: CASSFTGTGNQPQHF. The DNA for the CDR3 is TGTGCCAGCAGTTTTACAGGGACGGGCAATCAGCCCCAGCATTTT.

The chain employs TRBV27 and TRBJ1-5; TRBD1 might be the D (6 bases). The CDR3 consists of 13 residues. V lost 6 bases to trimming and J lost 8 bases, with 14 bases between them. Per the germline V gene, CDR1 is MNHEY and CDR2 is SMNVEV (reference sequence). CDR3 bases: TGTGCCAGCAGCCAGGGGAGAATGGAGCCCCAGCATTTT. Residues: CASSQGRMEPQHF.

The V and J genes are TRBV11-3 and TRBJ2-3; 9 positions agree with TRBD1. The CDR3 is made up of 13 amino acids. Trimming took 3 bases from V and 7 from J; bases not matched to a gene: 2. Germline V gives CDR1 SGHNT, CDR2 YENEEA. The CDR3 reads CASSLDRGHTQYF. CDR3 DNA sequence: TGTGCCAGCAGCTTGGACAGGGGTCATACGCAGTATTTT.

This clonotype has only a few counts. V gene TRBV7-9 combines with J gene TRBJ2-3; 13 bases line up with TRBD2. Per the germline V gene, CDR1 is SEHNR and CDR2 is FQNEAQ (reference sequence). The CDR3 runs 17 residues. The V and J ends lost 5 bases and 2 bases, in that order; junction bases with no gene match: 7. CDR3 in amino acids: CASSETSGGVPTDTQYF. Written as DNA, the CDR3 is TGTGCCAGCAGCGAAACTAGCGGGGGGGTACCCACAGATACGCAGTATTTT.

This rearrangement joins TRBV29-1 to TRBJ2-3; TRBD1 matches at 9 bases. This CDR3 contains 15 residues. Losses at the gene ends were 7 bases for V and 6 bases for J; bases not matched to a gene: 14. Germline CDR1 SQVTM, CDR2 ANQGSEA. The CDR3 here is CSGAPRTGVTDTQYF. The CDR3 coding sequence is TGCAGCGGGGCCCCAAGGACAGGGGTGACGGATACGCAGTATTTT.

This chain joins TRBV9 and TRBJ2-4; D is ambiguous. The CDR3 is made up of 16 amino acids. V gave up 0 bases and J gave up 9 bases, with 19 bases separating them. Germline CDR1 and CDR2: SGDLS and YYNGEE. In nucleotides, the CDR3 is TGTGCCAGCAGCGTAGCCGCGACCTTGCCCCCGATCATTCAGTACTTC. Translated: CASSVAATLPPIIQYF.

The table lists this clonotype with a few counts. The J gene is TRBJ2-1, the V gene TRBV4-1; 8 bases line up with TRBD2. V was pared by 4 bases and J by 0 bases, with 5 bases of the junction left unmatched. The germline V gene encodes CDR1 MGHRA and CDR2 YSYEKL. There are 16 residues in the CDR3. The CDR3 loop reads CASSPERGSSYNEQFF. CDR3 nucleotides: TGCGCCAGCAGCCCCGAGCGGGGGAGCTCCTACAATGAGCAGTTCTTC.

For the CDR3, the DNA is TGTGCCAGCAGTTTAGACCGGAGCACTGAAGCTTTCTTT. It codes for CASSLDRSTEAFF. This chain connects TRBV12-3 or TRBV12-4 to TRBJ1-1; no definite D call. The CDR3 contains 13 residues. Trimming removed 1 base from V and 4 bases from J, with 7 bases in between.

This clonotype showed up just a few times. The rearrangement uses TRBV29-1 and TRBJ2-3; unclear D gene. Trimming took 3 bases from V and 3 from J, leaving 10 bases between them. The CDR3 contains 13 residues. Germline assignment: CDR1 SQVTM and CDR2 ANQGSEA. DNA of the CDR3: TGCAGCGTTGACGCTGCCAGTACAGATACGCAGTATTTT. This gives the protein CSVDAASTDTQYF.

The chain is built from TRBV7-9 and TRBJ2-1; TRBD1 might be the D (6 bases). CDR1 is SEHNR and CDR2 is FQNEAQ in the germline V gene (reference sequence). The V end was cut by 0 bases, the J end by 6 bases, with 15 bases between. The CDR3 covers 16 residues. The CDR3 is CASSLARSQGSNEQFF. DNA for the CDR3: TGTGCCAGCAGCTTAGCGCGGTCCCAGGGGTCCAATGAGCAGTTCTTC. Looking up the rest from reference TRBV7-9 and TRBJ2-1 gives the full variable domain: DTGVSQNPRHKITKRGQNVTFRCDPISEHNRLYWYRQTLGQGPEFLTYFQNEAQLEKSRLLSDRFSAERPKGSFSTLEIQRTEQGDSAMYLCASSLARSQGSNEQFFGPGTRLTVL.

The rearrangement uses TRBV27 and TRBJ2-7; perhaps TRBD1 as D (5 bases). The V end lost 4 bases, the J end lost 3 bases, and 13 bases lay between the germline ends. Per germline, CDR1 MNHEY and CDR2 SMNVEV (reference sequence). The CDR3 is 14 residues long. In DNA, the CDR3 is TGTGCCAGCAGTTCCCTGGCCAGGGACTACGAGCAGTACTTC. Translated, it gives CASSSLARDYEQYF.

The CDR3 region has the DNA TGTGCCAGTAGTATTTGGAGGGTAGGAGCGGGGGGCGTTCCCGGTGAGCAGTTCTTC. This translates into CASSIWRVGAGGVPGEQFF. J is TRBJ2-1 and V is TRBV19, with TRBD2 matching over 9 bases. The CDR3 loop spans 19 amino acids. After removal of 3 bases from V and 9 bases from J, the junction contained 21 bases not matched to a gene. Germline V gives CDR1 LNHDA, CDR2 SQIVND (reference sequence).

The rearrangement joins TRBV5-1 to TRBJ1-2; D not certain. V lost 4 bases, J lost 2 bases, and 12 bases lay in between. The CDR3 spans 14 residues. Germline lookup yields CDR1 SGHRS and CDR2 YFSETQ. CDR3 sequence (DNA): TGCGCCAGCAGCCGAGCAACCCAGAACTATGGCTACACCTTC. Translation: CASSRATQNYGYTF.

This clonotype has more than one count but fewer than ten. The chain uses TRBV27 and TRBJ2-7; D is perhaps TRBD1 (5 bases). The CDR3 length is 13 residues. CDR1 is MNHEY and CDR2 is SMNVEV in the germline V gene (reference sequence). Trimming removed 5 bases at V and 4 bases at J, with 12 bases between. CDR3 residues: CASSPGILYEQYF. The DNA for the CDR3 is TGTGCCAGCAGTCCAGGGATACTATACGAGCAGTACTTC.

This rearrangement joins TRBV27 to TRBJ2-3; a possible D gene is TRBD2 (6 bases). V gave up 5 bases and J gave up 2 bases, with 14 bases separating them. This CDR3 has 15 amino acids. CDR1 is MNHEY, CDR2 SMNVEV, per germline (reference sequence). The CDR3: CASSTGLPYTDTQYF. CDR3 DNA: TGTGCCAGCAGTACCGGACTACCCTACACAGATACGCAGTATTTT.

This clonotype showed up just a few times. The chain recombines TRBV3-1 with TRBJ2-3; D possibly corresponds to TRBD1 (5 bases). CDR1 LGHDT and CDR2 YNNKEL come from the germline V gene (reference sequence). The V gene lost 1 base and the J gene lost 3 bases, with 11 bases spanning the gap. There are 15 residues in the CDR3. DNA for the CDR3: TGTGCCAGCAGCCAAGCGATCAGGGCGACAGATACGCAGTATTTT. Amino acids: CASSQAIRATDTQYF.

The rearrangement links TRBV6-5 to TRBJ1-2; maybe TRBD1 (5 bases). Germline-derived CDR1 and CDR2 are MNHEY and SVGAGI. The length of the CDR3 is 16 residues. The germline V and J ends were trimmed by 6 bases and 4 bases, with 21 bases remaining between them. The CDR3 spells CASRSHRGGIGYGYTF. The CDR3 coding sequence is TGTGCCAGCAGATCCCACCGGGGGGGTATCGGCTATGGCTACACCTTC.

This clonotype was counted only a few times. The chain links TRBV6-2 or TRBV6-3 to TRBJ1-6; tentative D call: TRBD1 (5 bases). Germline V gene data show CDR1 as MNHEY and CDR2 as SVGEGT. This CDR3 spans 14 amino acids. The ends were cut back, 11 bases at V and 5 bases at J, with 16 bases in the middle. CDR3 amino acids: CAGHGTADNSPLHF. The CDR3 DNA sequence: TGTGCCGGCCACGGGACGGCTGATAATTCACCCCTCCACTTT.

This clonotype appeared many times. The chain employs TRBV7-6 and TRBJ2-1, with D unclear. This CDR3 is 13 amino acids long. V gave up 4 bases and J gave up 4 bases, with 8 bases separating them. From germline, CDR1 is SGHVS and CDR2 FNYEAQ. The CDR3: CASSSGNYNEQFF. The CDR3 region has the DNA TGTGCCAGCAGCTCAGGAAATTACAATGAGCAGTTCTTC.

This clonotype was detected only a few times. The rearrangement links TRBV5-1 to TRBJ2-5; D is possibly TRBD2 (6 bases). The CDR3 covers 17 residues. From germline, CDR1 is SGHRS and CDR2 YFSETQ. Trimming cost V 4 bases and J 2 bases, with 21 bases left between them. The CDR3 nucleotides are TGCGCCAGCAGCCCCCCTAGAGTCGGCGGGGATCAAGAGACCCAGTACTTC. It encodes CASSPPRVGGDQETQYF.

This chain uses TRBV9 with TRBJ1-2, with a tentative D call TRBD1 (6 bases). Germline V CDR1 and CDR2: SGDLS, YYNGEE. V lost 7 bases and J 2 bases, leaving 15 bases between the germline ends. The CDR3 loop spans 14 amino acids. In nucleotides, the CDR3 is TGTGCCAGCTCCCTTCTCGGGGGCAACTATGGCTACACCTTC. Translation gives CASSLLGGNYGYTF. Based on the CDR3 plus reference TRBV9 and TRBJ1-2, the full variable domain is DSGVTQTPKHLITATGQRVTLRCSPRSGDLSVYWYQQSLDQGLQFLIQYYNGEERAKGNILERFSAQQFPDLHSELNLSSLELGDSALYFCASSLLGGNYGYTFGSGTRLTVV.

This clonotype came up a few times. The CDR3 sequence is CASSLGGGDNSPLHF. In DNA form, the CDR3 reads TGCGCCAGCAGCTTGGGAGGGGGTGACAATTCACCCCTCCACTTT. V and J are TRBV5-1 and TRBJ1-6, with D possibly TRBD1 on 6 matching bases. Trimming cost V 0 bases and J 7 bases, with 11 bases left between them. The CDR3 spans 15 residues. Germline V lookup: CDR1 SGHRS, CDR2 YFSETQ.

This clonotype was detected only a few times. The gene calls are TRBV5-5 and TRBJ2-2, with no clear D. V was cut by 5 bases and J by 4 bases, with 18 bases left in between. The CDR3 spans 16 residues. Germline lookup yields CDR1 SGHKS and CDR2 YYEKEE (reference sequence). The CDR3 DNA follows: TGTGCCAGCAGATGGGTGGACGGAGACTCCACCGGGGAGCTGTTTTTT. It codes for CASRWVDGDSTGELFF. Full variable domain (outside the CDR3, taken from reference TRBV5-5 and TRBJ2-2): DAGVTQSPTHLIKTRGQQVTLRCSPISGHKSVSWYQQVLGQGPQFIFQYYEKEERGRGNFPDRFSARQFPNYSSELNVNALLLGDSALYLCASRWVDGDSTGELFFGEGSRLTVL.

In this sample, this clonotype turned up a few times. The chain joins TRBV28 to TRBJ2-7; maybe TRBD1 (5 bases). The CDR3 is 16 residues long. Germline lookup yields CDR1 MDHEN and CDR2 SYDVKM. V lost 4 bases and J lost 7, with 23 bases in between. This CDR3 reads CASSSRVLGRGTEQYV. The CDR3 bases are TGTGCCAGCAGTTCCCGCGTTCTCGGTAGGGGAACGGAGCAGTACGTC.